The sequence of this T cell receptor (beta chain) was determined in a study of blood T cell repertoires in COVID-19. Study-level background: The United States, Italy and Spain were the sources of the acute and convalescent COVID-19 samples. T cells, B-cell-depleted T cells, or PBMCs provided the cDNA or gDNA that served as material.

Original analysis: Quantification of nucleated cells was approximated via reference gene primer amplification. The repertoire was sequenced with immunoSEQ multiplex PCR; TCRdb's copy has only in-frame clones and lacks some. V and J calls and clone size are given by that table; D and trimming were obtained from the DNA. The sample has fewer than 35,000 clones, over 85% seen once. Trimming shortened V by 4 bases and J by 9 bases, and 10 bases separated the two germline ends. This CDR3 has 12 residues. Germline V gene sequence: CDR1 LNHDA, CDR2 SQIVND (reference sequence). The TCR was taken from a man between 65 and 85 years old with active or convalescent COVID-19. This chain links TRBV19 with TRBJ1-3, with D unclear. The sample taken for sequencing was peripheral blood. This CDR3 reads CASSTAQSTIYF. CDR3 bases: TGTGCCAGTAGTACAGCACAGAGCACCATATATTTT.